These 14 T cell receptor beta chains originate from one sample sequenced in a study of T cells in Graves' hyperthyroidism and ophthalmopathy. RNA transcripts yielded amplified TCR beta CDR3 regions. The study used the HTBI primer set for a first-round RT-PCR of the TCR CDR3. TCRdb called the multiplex PCR reads again in MiXCR, with one record for every CDR3 protein. The sample lists roughly 750,000 distinct CDR3 sequences; about 15% were seen once. The sample consisted of blood. Receptor source: a man younger than 35 with Graves' hyperthyroidism.

This chain uses TRBV5-5 with TRBJ2-7, with D possibly matching TRBD2 (6 bases). The CDR3 sequence is 14 residues long. Germline loops: CDR1 SGHKS, CDR2 YYEKEE (reference sequence). V lost 6 bases, J lost 4 bases, and 17 bases lay in between. CDR3 DNA sequence: TGTGCCAGCACTTTGGGGAGGAGTACGTACGAGCAGTACTTC. As protein: CASTLGRSTYEQYF. The variable domain in full, completed from reference TRBV5-5 and TRBJ2-7, reads DAGVTQSPTHLIKTRGQQVTLRCSPISGHKSVSWYQQVLGQGPQFIFQYYEKEERGRGNFPDRFSARQFPNYSSELNVNALLLGDSALYLCASTLGRSTYEQYFGPGTRLTVT.

This clonotype was observed at least ten times. J is TRBJ1-6 and V is TRBV11-2, with 7 bases fitting TRBD1. This CDR3 is 15 amino acids long. Losses at the gene ends were 5 bases for V and 7 bases for J; bases not matched to a gene: 8. Per the germline V gene, CDR1 is SGHAT and CDR2 is FQNNGV. As DNA, the CDR3 is TGTGCCAGCAGCCGCGCCGGACAGGAAAATTCACCCCTCCACTTT. As protein: CASSRAGQENSPLHF. The whole variable domain, filled in from reference TRBV11-2 and TRBJ1-6, reads EAGVAQSPRYKIIEKRQSVAFWCNPISGHATLYWYQQILGQGPKLLIQFQNNGVVDDSQLPKDRFSAERLKGVDSTLKIQPAKLEDSAVYLCASSRAGQENSPLHFGNGTRLTVT.

This clonotype was counted a few times. The chain carries TRBV14 and TRBJ1-2; no clear D gene. V gave up 1 base and J gave up 0 bases, with 9 bases separating them. The germline gives CDR1 SGHDN, CDR2 FVKESK. The CDR3 length is 15 residues. CDR3 loop: CASSQVVSTNYGYTF. The CDR3 DNA reads as TGTGCCAGCAGCCAAGTTGTCAGTACTAACTATGGCTACACCTTC.

The gene calls are TRBV11-2 and TRBJ2-1; tentative D call: TRBD2 (5 bases). Germline assignment: CDR1 SGHAT and CDR2 FQNNGV. The V end was cut by 1 base, the J end by 13 bases, with 11 bases between. The CDR3 totals 12 residues. The CDR3 region has the DNA TGTGCCAGCAGCTTAGTTCGGGGAGTCCAGTTCTTC. Residues: CASSLVRGVQFF.

The table lists this clonotype with many counts. The rearrangement uses TRBV5-1 and TRBJ1-1; 11 bases align to TRBD1. V shed 3 bases, J shed 5 bases, and the junction held 6 bases outside the gene matches. From germline, CDR1 is SGHRS and CDR2 YFSETQ. This CDR3 is built from 15 residues. The CDR3: CASSWWGQGGTEAFF. As DNA, the CDR3 is TGCGCCAGCAGCTGGTGGGGACAGGGGGGAACTGAAGCTTTCTTT.

The V call is TRBV12-5, the J call TRBJ1-5, with D possibly matching TRBD1 (6 bases). Germline V gives CDR1 LGHNT, CDR2 FRNRAP. There are 17 residues in the CDR3. Trimming took 0 bases from V and 5 from J, leaving 17 bases between them. CDR3 nucleotide sequence: TGTGCTAGTGGTTTGGTACGGAAATACGGGGGGCATCAGCCCCAGCATTTT. Translating gives CASGLVRKYGGHQPQHF.

The V gene is TRBV6-1, the J gene TRBJ2-1, with 9 bases lining up with TRBD2. Unmatched junction bases numbered 17, after V lost 5 bases and J lost 6 bases. Germline CDR1 is MNHNS and CDR2 is SASEGT. There are 18 residues in the CDR3. CDR3 nucleotide sequence: TGTGCCAGCAGTCTAAAACTCCCCGTAGCGGGAGACGTCAATGAGCAGTTCTTC. Translation gives CASSLKLPVAGDVNEQFF.

A few counts support this clonotype. The chain employs TRBV6-5 and TRBJ1-2; D gene unclear. Germline V gene data show CDR1 as MNHEY and CDR2 as SVGAGI. The CDR3 is 15 residues long. Trimming took 4 bases from V and 8 from J, leaving 20 bases between them. This CDR3 reads CASSFTTSGSGGYTF. DNA of the CDR3: TGTGCCAGCAGTTTCACCACTTCGGGTTCTGGAGGCTACACCTTC.

At least ten counts were recorded for this clonotype. V gene TRBV12-3 or TRBV12-4 combines with J gene TRBJ1-1; TRBD1 aligns across 10 bases. The CDR3 has 16 amino acids. J was trimmed by 3 bases and V by 10 bases; bases with no gene match: 14. CDR3 residues: CATRYGDRGSYTEAFF. The CDR3 nucleotides read TGTGCCACCAGATACGGGGACAGGGGATCGTACACTGAAGCTTTCTTT.

This clonotype was seen more than once but under ten times. The CDR3 DNA is TGTGCCAGCAGCACGGACAACCCCTACGAGCAGTACTTC. It yields the protein CASSTDNPYEQYF. The chain has TRBV5-4 and TRBJ2-7; D possibly corresponds to TRBD1 (5 bases). The CDR3 is made up of 13 amino acids. The germline gives CDR1 SGHNT, CDR2 YYREEE (reference sequence). V was trimmed by 4 bases and J by 2 bases, leaving 10 bases between them. Full variable domain (rest looked up from reference TRBV5-4 and TRBJ2-7): ETGVTQSPTHLIKTRGQQVTLRCSSQSGHNTVSWYQQALGQGPQFIFQYYREEENGRGNFPPRFSGLQFPNYSSELNVNALELDDSALYLCASSTDNPYEQYFGPGTRLTVT.

The chain couples TRBV9 to TRBJ2-7; tentatively, D is TRBD1 (5 bases). There are 13 residues in the CDR3. The ends were cut back, 2 bases at V and 0 bases at J, with 6 bases in the middle. CDR1 and CDR2 (germline): SGDLS, YYNGEE. CDR3 residues: CASSVTASYEQYF. The CDR3 DNA is TGTGCCAGCAGCGTGACAGCCTCCTACGAGCAGTACTTC.

Ten or more counts support this clonotype. The genes are TRBV28 and TRBJ2-7, with 7 bases matching TRBD1. The CDR3 has 14 residues. V gave up 7 bases and J gave up 4 bases; unmatched junction bases: 10. Germline CDR1 reads MDHEN; CDR2 reads SYDVKM. The CDR3: CASIGDSIGYEQYF. The CDR3 DNA is TGTGCCAGCATCGGGGACAGCATAGGATACGAGCAGTACTTC.

At least ten counts were recorded for this clonotype. The rearrangement joins TRBV11-2 to TRBJ2-5, with D unresolved. Germline V gene sequence: CDR1 SGHAT, CDR2 FQNNGV. Deletions cut 5 bases from V and 4 bases from J, with 23 bases between. The CDR3 has 17 residues. DNA for the CDR3: TGTGCCAGCAGCCCTCTCCCCCGCAGGATAGGCGTAGAGACCCAGTACTTC. Translated, it gives CASSPLPRRIGVETQYF.

The rearrangement joins TRBV18 to TRBJ2-1, with 8 nucleotides matching TRBD1. J was trimmed by 8 bases and V by 3 bases; bases with no gene match: 3. This CDR3 region has 13 residues. Per germline, CDR1 KGHSH and CDR2 LQKENI. The CDR3 loop reads CASSPGQGDEQFF. DNA of the CDR3: TGTGCCAGCTCACCTGGACAGGGAGATGAGCAGTTCTTC.